This T cell receptor beta chain appears in the sequencing data of a study of T cells after yellow fever vaccination. The germline gives CDR1 SGHTA, CDR2 FQGNSA. Trimming at V came to 5 bases and at J to 2 bases, leaving 11 bases not matched to a gene. This CDR3 spans 17 amino acids. TCRdb recomputed calls from the 5' RACE reads with MiXCR, one row per CDR3 protein. This repertoire shows approximately 300,000 distinct CDR3 sequences, 7.5% to 9% found once; its top ten account for roughly 18%. The input for sequencing was PBMCs, taken on the day of the first yellow fever vaccination. The origin of this receptor is a man younger than 30 who received the YFV17D yellow fever vaccine. The chain combines TRBV7-2 with TRBJ2-1, with 8 bases that match TRBD2. The CDR3 nucleotides read TGTGCCAGCAGCCCAAAGCGGGTAGCGGGGCCCTACAATGAGCAGTTCTTC. The encoded protein is CASSPKRVAGPYNEQFF.